Detailed here is one T cell receptor (beta chain). Recovery among Cohort 3 donors was established by two negative PCRs, clearance, or symptom resolution. The data derive from a study of blood T cell repertoires in COVID-19. Here immunoSEQ multiplex PCR was the method, and the copy in TCRdb shows in-frame clones only, minus some. The data contain under 200,000 clones, 89% of them singletons. CDR3 length: 17 residues. Germline V lookup: CDR1 MNHEY, CDR2 SMNVEV (reference sequence). V lost 0 bases to trimming and J lost 4 bases; unmatched junction nucleotides: 3. Sequencing input: PBMCs or T cells enriched from blood (not recorded which). This sequence joins TRBV27 and TRBJ2-3; 14 positions match TRBD2. This clonotype was obtained from a woman aged 18-29 years who had recovered from COVID-19. The CDR3 DNA reads TGTGCCAGCAGTTTATCGGGACTAGCGGGAGTTTCAGATACGCAGTATTTT. Translating gives CASSLSGLAGVSDTQYF.